These 26 T cell receptor beta chains share one sample of origin, sequenced in a study of cytomegalovirus exposure and HLA in healthy donors (dated by TCRdb to 2016 to 2017). The library was generated by the immunoSEQ multiplex PCR assay. This is the immuneACCESS table as TCRdb keeps it, with only in-frame sequences that have V and J called. A part of the clones is gone; compared with another copy, unresolved V genes explain less than half, and the rest is unexplained. The sample data list about 140,000 clones, and 88% of these were observed just once. Around 8% of the sample is held by the ten biggest clonotypes. Input material: PBMCs. These receptor sequences come from a woman aged 18-29 years in good health and CMV-seropositive.

V usage is TRBV7-9 and J usage is TRBJ2-1, with 9 bases identical to TRBD2. Trimming removed 2 bases from V and 8 bases from J; junction bases left unmatched: 7. Germline V gene sequence: CDR1 SEHNR, CDR2 FQNEAQ (reference sequence). The CDR3 loop spans 15 amino acids. The CDR3 protein is CASSLMTSGEDEQFF. DNA of the CDR3: TGTGCCAGCAGCTTAATGACTAGCGGTGAGGATGAGCAGTTCTTC.

The J gene is TRBJ2-3, the V gene TRBV2; 7 bases are shared with TRBD1. Per germline, CDR1 SNHLY and CDR2 FYNNEI. V lost 7 bases to trimming and J lost 6 bases; unmatched junction nucleotides: 7. The CDR3 runs 13 residues. The CDR3 coding sequence is TGTGCCAGCAAGACAGGGAGATGGGATACGCAGTATTTT. This sequence encodes CASKTGRWDTQYF. Looking up the rest from reference TRBV2 and TRBJ2-3 gives the full variable domain: EPEVTQTPSHQVTQMGQEVILRCVPISNHLYFYWYRQILGQKVEFLVSFYNNEISEKSEIFDDQFSVERPDGSNFTLKIRSTKLEDSAMYFCASKTGRWDTQYFGPGTRLTVL.

This clone was recorded once. The V call is TRBV19, the J call TRBJ2-7; 8 bases agree with TRBD1. Unmatched junction bases numbered 10, after V lost 5 bases and J lost 7 bases. Germline V gives CDR1 LNHDA, CDR2 SQIVND (reference sequence). CDR3 size: 14 residues. CDR3 amino acids: CASSATTGVDEQYF. The DNA for the CDR3 is TGTGCCAGTAGTGCAACGACAGGGGTGGATGAGCAGTACTTC.

V usage is TRBV5-1 and J usage is TRBJ2-7; 9 nucleotides line up with TRBD2. There are 14 residues in the CDR3. J gave up 2 bases and V 0 bases, and 0 bases lay outside the gene matches. The germline V gene encodes CDR1 SGHRS and CDR2 YFSETQ. The CDR3 nucleotides read TGCGCCAGCAGCTTGGGGACTAGCGCCTACGAGCAGTACTTC. Its protein product is CASSLGTSAYEQYF. Based on the CDR3 plus reference TRBV5-1 and TRBJ2-7, the full variable domain is KAGVTQTPRYLIKTRGQQVTLSCSPISGHRSVSWYQQTPGQGLQFLFEYFSETQRNKGNFPGRFSGRQFSNSRSEMNVSTLELGDSALYLCASSLGTSAYEQYFGPGTRLTVT.

V is TRBV2 and J is TRBJ1-1; 9 nucleotides match TRBD1. Germline-derived CDR1 and CDR2 are SNHLY and FYNNEI. This CDR3 is built from 14 residues. V gave up 8 bases and J gave up 4 bases; unmatched junction bases: 8. CDR3 loop: CASGKGTGTTEAFF. CDR3 in DNA: TGTGCCAGCGGAAAGGGGACAGGGACCACTGAAGCTTTCTTT.

In this sample, this clone turned up once. The rearrangement joins TRBV9 to TRBJ2-1, with 7 bases lining up with TRBD1. Unmatched junction bases numbered 6, after V lost 3 bases and J lost 0 bases. Germline CDR1 reads SGDLS; CDR2 reads YYNGEE. This CDR3 contains 16 residues. CDR3 nucleotide sequence: TGTGCCAGCAGCGCGACAGGGACGAGCTCCTACAATGAGCAGTTCTTC. It is translated as CASSATGTSSYNEQFF.

This clone was observed a single time. This sequence joins TRBV19 and TRBJ1-6; 11 bases match TRBD1. CDR1 LNHDA and CDR2 SQIVND come from the germline V gene (reference sequence). With V trimmed by 5 bases and J by 4 bases, 7 bases remained unmatched. The CDR3 totals 17 residues. The CDR3 protein is CASSPRTGGEYNSPLHF. The CDR3 bases are TGTGCCAGTAGTCCAAGGACAGGGGGCGAATATAATTCACCCCTCCACTTT.

The V call is TRBV7-9, the J call TRBJ2-5, with TRBD2 as a possible D gene (5 bases). CDR3 length: 13 amino acids. CDR1 is SEHNR and CDR2 is FQNEAQ in the germline V gene (reference sequence). This CDR3 reads CGPASLTGETQYF. The CDR3 DNA reads as TGTGGACCGGCTAGCCTCACGGGAGAGACCCAGTACTTC.

This rearrangement joins TRBV2 to TRBJ2-7, with a possible D match to TRBD1 (6 bases). Germline assignment: CDR1 SNHLY and CDR2 FYNNEI. This CDR3 contains 15 residues. The DNA for the CDR3 is TGTGCTACGAACGCCCGACAGACAGGAACCTACGAGCAGTACTTC. Translation gives CATNARQTGTYEQYF.

The rearrangement links TRBV11-2 to TRBJ2-1; TRBD1 matches 7 bases. The CDR3 has 15 amino acids. Germline assignment: CDR1 SGHAT and CDR2 FQNNGV. V shed 5 bases and J 8 bases; nucleotides not matched to a gene: 12. The chain's CDR3 is CASSARTGPSYEQFF. Here the CDR3 DNA reads TGTGCCAGCAGCGCTCGGACAGGACCCTCTTATGAGCAGTTCTTC.

The chain employs TRBV5-4 and TRBJ2-2, with 7 nucleotides matching TRBD2. Germline lookup yields CDR1 SGHNT and CDR2 YYREEE (reference sequence). V shed 7 bases, J shed 3 bases, and the junction held 9 bases outside the gene matches. This CDR3 has 15 amino acids. The CDR3 is CASDPGGGDTGELFF. CDR3 nucleotides: TGTGCCAGCGATCCGGGGGGAGGCGACACCGGGGAGCTGTTTTTT.

V usage is TRBV30 and J usage is TRBJ2-3, with a tentative D call TRBD2 (6 bases). CDR1 GTSNPN and CDR2 SVGIG come from the germline V gene (reference sequence). V shed 0 bases and J shed 4 bases, with 8 bases lying between them. The CDR3 runs to 13 residues. For the CDR3, the DNA is TGTGCCTGGAGTGTTGGAGGGGCAGATACGCAGTATTTT. Translated, it gives CAWSVGGADTQYF.

CDR3 DNA: TGTGCCAGCAGCTCCGGGACAGGGACCCGAGAGACCCAGTACTTC. This translates into CASSSGTGTRETQYF. The chain combines TRBV5-8 with TRBJ2-5; 9 bases match TRBD1. V lost 3 bases, J lost 4 bases, and 7 bases stayed unmatched. This CDR3 region has 15 residues. CDR1 is SGHTS and CDR2 is YDEGEE in the germline V gene.

The chain has TRBV4-1 and TRBJ1-2; TRBD1 matches at 8 bases. The germline V gene encodes CDR1 MGHRA and CDR2 YSYEKL. CDR3 length equals 15 residues. The trim removed 4 bases at V and 4 bases at J, leaving 8 bases unmatched. The CDR3, as DNA: TGCGCCAGCAGCCTGGGACAGGCGACAGCCTATGGCTACACCTTC. Translation: CASSLGQATAYGYTF.

The gene calls are TRBV9 and TRBJ2-7; D possibly corresponds to TRBD1 (6 bases). This CDR3 is built from 14 residues. With 9 bases removed from V and 0 bases from J, the gap between germline ends came to 16 bases. Germline V CDR1 and CDR2: SGDLS, YYNGEE. The CDR3 loop reads CAIPGDHLSYEQYF. The CDR3 DNA is TGTGCCATCCCAGGGGACCACCTCTCCTACGAGCAGTACTTC.

This clone was observed a handful of times. The chain carries TRBV18 and TRBJ2-7; 7 positions agree with TRBD1. Germline CDR1 KGHSH, CDR2 LQKENI. This CDR3 has 15 residues. The J segment lost 0 bases and the V segment lost 3 bases, leaving 5 bases of the junction unmatched. The CDR3 DNA reads TGTGCCAGCTCACCTTTCCGGGACAGCTCCTACGAGCAGTACTTC. Translation: CASSPFRDSSYEQYF.

The gene calls are TRBV19 and TRBJ2-3, with 7 bases aligning to TRBD1. V lost 9 bases and J lost 2; bases outside the gene matches: 11. Germline assignment: CDR1 LNHDA and CDR2 SQIVND (reference sequence). The CDR3 runs 15 residues. The CDR3 nucleotides are TGTGCCAGCCTAGATACAGGGGCGCCCACAGATACGCAGTATTTT. Translating gives CASLDTGAPTDTQYF.

J is TRBJ1-1 and V is TRBV30; tentative D call: TRBD1 (5 bases). The CDR3 has 15 residues. Germline V gives CDR1 GTSNPN, CDR2 SVGIG (reference sequence). V lost 0 bases to trimming and J lost 3 bases, with 14 bases between them. The CDR3 here is CAWSVAGPSDTEAFF. The CDR3, as DNA: TGTGCCTGGAGTGTAGCGGGACCGAGTGACACTGAAGCTTTCTTT.

The chain joins TRBV19 to TRBJ1-2, with D possibly being TRBD1 (5 bases). Per germline, CDR1 LNHDA and CDR2 SQIVND (reference sequence). Deletions cut 1 base from V and 6 bases from J, with 9 bases between. CDR3 size: 13 residues. CDR3 DNA: TGTGCCAGTAGTATAGGGGGCTCCCATGGCTACACCTTC. Protein sequence: CASSIGGSHGYTF.

The chain recombines TRBV7-2 with TRBJ2-3, with D maybe TRBD1 (5 bases). V was trimmed by 5 bases and J by 2 bases, leaving 14 bases between them. Germline lookup yields CDR1 SGHTA and CDR2 FQGNSA. The CDR3 has 15 residues. CDR3 in DNA: TGTGCCAGCAGCAAAAGACAGCACCTCACAGATACGCAGTATTTT. Its protein is CASSKRQHLTDTQYF.

The rearrangement joins TRBV7-8 to TRBJ2-7, with 8 positions matching TRBD1. Germline loops: CDR1 SGHVS, CDR2 FQNEAQ. J lost 3 bases, V lost 5 bases, and 6 bases had no gene match. The CDR3 is made up of 14 amino acids. For the CDR3, the DNA is TGTGCCAGCAGCGCCGGACAGGGCTACTACGAGCAGTACTTC. Residues: CASSAGQGYYEQYF. Complete variable domain (other parts from reference TRBV7-8 and TRBJ2-7): GAGVSQSPRYKVAKRGQDVALRCDPISGHVSLFWYQQALGQGPEFLTYFQNEAQLDKSGLPSDRFFAERPEGSVSTLKIQRTQQEDSAVYLCASSAGQGYYEQYFGPGTRLTVT.

The chain combines TRBV27 with TRBJ2-5; perhaps TRBD2 as D (5 bases). Germline CDR1 reads MNHEY; CDR2 reads SMNVEV (reference sequence). This CDR3 comprises 16 residues. With 2 bases removed from V and 2 bases from J, the gap between germline ends came to 15 bases. The CDR3 nucleotides are TGTGCCAGCAGTTTAAGGCCTAGCCTCCTTCAAGAGACCCAGTACTTC. Its translation: CASSLRPSLLQETQYF.

V usage is TRBV5-1 and J usage is TRBJ2-1; TRBD1 might be the D (5 bases). CDR3 length equals 14 residues. The germline CDR1 and CDR2 sequences are SGHRS and YFSETQ. V lost 4 bases and J 10 bases, leaving 18 bases between the germline ends. DNA of the CDR3: TGCGCCAGCAGCGCCCGGACAACCAATCGGGAGCAGTTCTTC. Amino acids: CASSARTTNREQFF.

The chain carries TRBV2 and TRBJ2-1; the match to TRBD1 covers 9 bases. Germline V CDR1 and CDR2: SNHLY, FYNNEI. The ends lost 4 bases at V and 7 bases at J; junction bases unmatched: 5. The CDR3 consists of 14 residues. Written as DNA, the CDR3 is TGTGCCAGCAGTGGGACAGGGGTGTATAATGAGCAGTTCTTC. As protein: CASSGTGVYNEQFF.

This clone was counted a few times. CDR3 sequence (DNA): TGTGCCAGCAGCCATTCAGGGGAAAATCAGCCCCAGCATTTT. It is translated as CASSHSGENQPQHF. The J gene is TRBJ1-5, the V gene TRBV5-5, with D maybe TRBD1 (6 bases). The CDR3 contains 14 residues. Trimming stripped 4 bases from V and 4 bases from J, with 12 bases between. CDR1 is SGHKS and CDR2 is YYEKEE in the germline V gene (reference sequence).

J is TRBJ1-1 and V is TRBV15; 9 positions agree with TRBD1. Germline loops: CDR1 LNHNV, CDR2 YYDKDF (reference sequence). This CDR3 contains 18 residues. Germline trimming cut 1 base from V and 4 bases from J; bases unmatched to any gene: 13. CDR3 DNA: TGTGCCACCAGCAGAGGAGGGACAGGGATACCCGAGAGCACTGAAGCTTTCTTT. It codes for CATSRGGTGIPESTEAFF.